This is a list of T cell receptor beta chains from one sample in a study of T cell responses to AZD1222 COVID-19 vaccine. Using immunoSEQ multiplex PCR, the repertoire was profiled, and TCRdb retains in-frame clones only, with some absent. The sample shows around 88,000 clones, about 90% of them seen only once. The sequences come from peripheral blood, collected on day 0 of MenACWY control vaccination. These receptors all come from an adult in good health. Each CDR3 is given without its conserved first and last residue. Clone size, where shown, is once, few, many, or a class for clones that have expanded.

>NA|TRBV7-2|TRBJ1-2
ASSLATPSIYGYT
>NA|TRBV3-1/TRBV3-2|TRBJ1-2
ASSPGDGNYGYT
>NA|TRBV2|TRBJ1-6
ASRSGGARFRNSPLH
>NA|TRBV28|TRBJ1-3
ASKEGQGLSGNTIY
>NA|TRBV12-3/TRBV12-4|TRBJ1-4
ASSLYRGEKLF
>once|TRBV23-1|TRBJ1-1
ASSQHQRQGRTEAF
>NA|TRBV6-5|TRBJ2-7
ASSYSGLQGNEQY
>NA|TRBV7-2|TRBJ2-1
ASSFTAYNEQF
>NA|TRBV30|TRBJ2-7
AWSTGQGYHEQY
>NA|TRBV5-4|TRBJ1-2
ASSLGGPQGYGYT
>NA|TRBV27|TRBJ1-5
ASSLRRVAGNQPQH
>NA|TRBV19|TRBJ1-4
ASSQPRTATNEKLF
>once|TRBV19|TRBJ2-7
ASSIDRGRIYEQY
>NA|TRBV7-8|TRBJ1-5
ASSSGKFNQPQH
>NA|TRBV15|TRBJ2-5
ATSRDRQETQY
>NA|TRBV18|TRBJ1-5
ASSPRGTGGGNQPQH
>NA|TRBV18|TRBJ1-2
ASSLEWDSYGSYT
>NA|TRBV19|TRBJ1-3
ASSIGIDTNTIY
>NA|TRBV15|TRBJ1-6
ATSTRPLDSNSPLH
>NA|TRBV5-1|TRBJ2-2
ASSLGPKPGELF
>NA|TRBV19|TRBJ1-2
ASNQDRQPNYGYT
>NA|TRBV6-5|TRBJ2-5
ASSTGDVQETQY
>NA|TRBV18|TRBJ1-1
ASSPGQGAEAF
>NA|TRBV18|TRBJ1-1
ASFVEGGTEAF
>NA|TRBV29-1|TRBJ1-1
SVRPLNTEAF
>NA|TRBV5-4|TRBJ2-3
ASKIQGLDTQY
>NA|TRBV9|TRBJ2-7
ASSKGTGGFYEQY
>NA|TRBV3-1/TRBV3-2|TRBJ2-7
ASSQDFSGSRPYEQY
>NA|TRBV7-2|TRBJ2-2
ASSFSDGYTGELF
>NA|TRBV7-3|TRBJ2-1
ASSPTPGRAYNEQF
>NA|TRBV18|TRBJ2-3
ASSRESRDTQY
>NA|TRBV30|TRBJ1-2
AGGRTRYGYT